This T cell receptor beta chain came from a study of blood T cell repertoires in COVID-19. Trimming removed 0 bases from V and 7 bases from J; junction bases left unmatched: 6. Per germline, CDR1 SGDLS and CDR2 YYNGEE. The CDR3 runs to 15 residues. Original handling: Counts of nucleated cells, estimated from reference gene primer amplification, were obtained. The assay was immunoSEQ multiplex PCR, and TCRdb's table has in-frame clones only and misses some. V, J and clone size are those of that table, while D and trimming were read from the DNA. The table has 300,000 or so clones, about 85% seen once. Individuals aged roughly 18 to 100 years were recruited from roughly 22 US areas. Clinical histories supplied by participants themselves formed the basis of cohort assignment. Cohort 3 recovery required two negative PCRs, clearance, or symptom resolution.

V and J are TRBV9 and TRBJ1-1, with 10 positions matching TRBD1. The sample consisted of PBMCs or T cells enriched from blood (not recorded which). This clonotype was obtained from a woman under 40 who had recovered from COVID-19. The CDR3 sequence is CASSVAGTGVIEAFF. The CDR3, as DNA: TGTGCCAGCAGCGTAGCCGGGACAGGGGTGATTGAAGCTTTCTTT.